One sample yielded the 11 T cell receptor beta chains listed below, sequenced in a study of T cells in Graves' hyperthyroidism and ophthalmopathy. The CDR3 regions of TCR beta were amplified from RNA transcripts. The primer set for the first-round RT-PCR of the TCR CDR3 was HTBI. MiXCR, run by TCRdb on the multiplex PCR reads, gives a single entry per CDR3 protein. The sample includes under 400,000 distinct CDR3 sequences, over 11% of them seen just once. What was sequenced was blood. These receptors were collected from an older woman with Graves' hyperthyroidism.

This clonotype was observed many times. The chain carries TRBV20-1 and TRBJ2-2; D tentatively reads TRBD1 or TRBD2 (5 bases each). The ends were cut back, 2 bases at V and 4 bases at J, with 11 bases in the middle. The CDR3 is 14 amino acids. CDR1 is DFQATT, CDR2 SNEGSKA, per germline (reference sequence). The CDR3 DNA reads TGCAGTGCTAGATCCGGGACCGTCACCGGGGAGCTGTTTTTT. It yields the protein CSARSGTVTGELFF.

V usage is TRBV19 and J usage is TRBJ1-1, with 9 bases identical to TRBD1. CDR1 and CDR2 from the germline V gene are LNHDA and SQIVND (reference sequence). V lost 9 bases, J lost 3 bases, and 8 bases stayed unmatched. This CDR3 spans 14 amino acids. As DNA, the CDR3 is TGTGCCAGCTCATCCGGGACAGGGCACACTGAAGCTTTCTTT. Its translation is CASSSGTGHTEAFF.

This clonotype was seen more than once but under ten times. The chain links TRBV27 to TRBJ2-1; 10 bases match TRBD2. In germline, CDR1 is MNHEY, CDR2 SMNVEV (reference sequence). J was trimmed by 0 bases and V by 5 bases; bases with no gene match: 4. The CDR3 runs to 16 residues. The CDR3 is CASSPGLAVSYNEQFF. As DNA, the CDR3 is TGTGCCAGCAGTCCCGGACTAGCGGTCTCCTACAATGAGCAGTTCTTC.

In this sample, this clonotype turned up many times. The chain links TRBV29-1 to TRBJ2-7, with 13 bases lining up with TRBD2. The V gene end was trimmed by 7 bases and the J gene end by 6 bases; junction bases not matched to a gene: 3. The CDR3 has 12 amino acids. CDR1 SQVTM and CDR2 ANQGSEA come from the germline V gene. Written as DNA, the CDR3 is TGCAGCGGCCGACTAGCGGGAGGCGAGCAGTACTTC. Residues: CSGRLAGGEQYF.

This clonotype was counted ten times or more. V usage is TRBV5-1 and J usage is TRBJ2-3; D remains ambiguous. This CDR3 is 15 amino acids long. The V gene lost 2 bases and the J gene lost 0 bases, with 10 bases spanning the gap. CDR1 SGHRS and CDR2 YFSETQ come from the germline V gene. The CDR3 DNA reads TGCGCCAGCAGCTTCGCCACCTCTAGCACAGATACGCAGTATTTT. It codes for CASSFATSSTDTQYF.

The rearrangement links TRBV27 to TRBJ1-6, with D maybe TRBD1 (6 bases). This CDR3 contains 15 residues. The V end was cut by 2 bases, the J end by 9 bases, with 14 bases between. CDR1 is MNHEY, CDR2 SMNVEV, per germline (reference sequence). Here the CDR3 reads CASSLTGGKGSPLHF. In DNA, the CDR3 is TGTGCCAGCAGTTTAACCGGGGGCAAGGGTTCACCCCTCCACTTT.

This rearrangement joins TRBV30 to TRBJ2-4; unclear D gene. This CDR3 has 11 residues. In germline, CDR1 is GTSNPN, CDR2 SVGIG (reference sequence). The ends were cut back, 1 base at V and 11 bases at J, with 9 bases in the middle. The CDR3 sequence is CAWSAQFVQYF. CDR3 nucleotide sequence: TGTGCCTGGAGTGCCCAGTTCGTTCAGTACTTC. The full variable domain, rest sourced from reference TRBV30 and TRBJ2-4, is SQTIHQWPATLVQPVGSPLSLECTVEGTSNPNLYWYRQAAGRGLQLLFYSVGIGQISSEVPQNLSASRPQDRQFILSSKKLLLSDSGFYLCAWSAQFVQYFGAGTRLSVL.

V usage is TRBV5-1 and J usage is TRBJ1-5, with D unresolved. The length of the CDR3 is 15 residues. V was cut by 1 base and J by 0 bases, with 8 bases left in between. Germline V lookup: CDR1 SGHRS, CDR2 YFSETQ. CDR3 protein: CASSLSGSSNQPQHF. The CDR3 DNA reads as TGCGCCAGCAGCTTGTCGGGCAGTAGCAATCAGCCCCAGCATTTT.

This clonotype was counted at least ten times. Here the CDR3 reads CASHNDRSSYEQYF. CDR3 bases: TGTGCTAGCCACAACGACAGGAGCTCCTACGAGCAGTACTTC. The rearrangement joins TRBV12-5 to TRBJ2-7; tentatively, D is TRBD1 (6 bases). Trimming cost V 9 bases and J 0 bases, with 15 bases left between them. The germline CDR1 and CDR2 sequences are LGHNT and FRNRAP. The CDR3 runs to 14 residues.

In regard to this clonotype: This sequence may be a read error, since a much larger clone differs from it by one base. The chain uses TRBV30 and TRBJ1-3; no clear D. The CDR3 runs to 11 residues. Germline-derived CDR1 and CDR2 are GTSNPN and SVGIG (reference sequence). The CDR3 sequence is CPWRTGNTIYF. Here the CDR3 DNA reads TGTCCCTGGAGAACGGGAAACACCATATATTTT.

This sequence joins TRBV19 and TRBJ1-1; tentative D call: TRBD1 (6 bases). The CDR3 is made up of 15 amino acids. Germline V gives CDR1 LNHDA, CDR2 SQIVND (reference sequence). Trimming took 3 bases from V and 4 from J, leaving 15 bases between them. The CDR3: CASSIPTGPRTEAFF. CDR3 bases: TGTGCCAGTAGTATCCCGACAGGACCACGCACTGAAGCTTTCTTT. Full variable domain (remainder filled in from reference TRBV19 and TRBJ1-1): DGGITQSPKYLFRKEGQNVTLSCEQNLNHDAMYWYRQDPGQGLRLIYYSQIVNDFQKGDIAEGYSVSREKKESFPLTVTSAQKNPTAFYLCASSIPTGPRTEAFFGQGTRLTVV.